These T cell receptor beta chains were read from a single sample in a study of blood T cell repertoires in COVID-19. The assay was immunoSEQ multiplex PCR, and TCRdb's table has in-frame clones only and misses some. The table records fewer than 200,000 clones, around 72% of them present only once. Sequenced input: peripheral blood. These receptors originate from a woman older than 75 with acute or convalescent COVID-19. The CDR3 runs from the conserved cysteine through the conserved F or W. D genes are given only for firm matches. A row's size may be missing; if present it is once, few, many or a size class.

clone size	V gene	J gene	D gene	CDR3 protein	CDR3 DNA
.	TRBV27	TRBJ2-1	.	CASSYRDFYNEQFF	TGTGCCAGCAGTTACCGCGACTTTTACAATGAGCAGTTCTTC
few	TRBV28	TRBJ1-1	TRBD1	CASSLRDREAAFF	TGTGCCAGCAGTCTTAGGGACAGGGAGGCAGCTTTCTTT
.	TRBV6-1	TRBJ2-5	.	CASSERGSGNQETQYF	TGTGCCAGCAGTGAACGAGGTAGCGGAAACCAAGAGACCCAGTACTTC
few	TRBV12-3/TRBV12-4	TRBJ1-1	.	CASSLQFEAFF	TGTGCCAGCAGTTTACAGTTCGAAGCTTTCTTT
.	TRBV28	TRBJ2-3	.	CASTHRRAVLTDTQYF	TGTGCCAGCACCCACCGGCGGGCAGTCCTAACAGATACGCAGTATTTT
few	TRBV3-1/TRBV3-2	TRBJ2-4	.	CASSLSTGTKNIQYF	TGTGCCAGCAGCCTGTCGACAGGAACTAAAAACATTCAGTACTTC
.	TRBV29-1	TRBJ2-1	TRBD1	CSVAGPLGTGSRDEQFF	TGCAGCGTTGCAGGCCCTTTGGGGACAGGGAGTCGGGATGAGCAGTTCTTC
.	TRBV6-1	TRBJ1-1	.	CASKPGGAMNTEAFF	TGTGCCAGCAAACCGGGGGGGGCAATGAACACTGAAGCTTTCTTT
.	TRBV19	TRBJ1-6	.	CASSTPRRGGSPLHF	TGTGCCAGTAGTACCCCGAGGCGGGGGGGTTCACCCCTCCACTTT
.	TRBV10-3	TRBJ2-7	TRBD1	CAISESGTGGYEQYF	TGTGCCATCAGTGAGTCAGGGACAGGGGGATACGAGCAGTACTTC
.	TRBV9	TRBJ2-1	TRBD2	CASSVGPSGRGNEQFF	TGTGCCAGCAGCGTAGGCCCTAGCGGGAGGGGGAATGAGCAGTTCTTC
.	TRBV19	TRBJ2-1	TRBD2	CASSIGTGLAYNEQFF	TGTGCCAGTAGTATAGGTACCGGACTAGCCTACAATGAGCAGTTCTTC
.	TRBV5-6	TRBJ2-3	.	CASSPRNADTQYF	TGTGCCAGCAGCCCCAGGAACGCAGATACGCAGTATTTT
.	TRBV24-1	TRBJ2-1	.	CATSDPAEHHYNEQFF	TGTGCCACCAGTGATCCCGCCGAACACCACTACAATGAGCAGTTCTTC
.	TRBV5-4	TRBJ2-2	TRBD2	CASSDRTSGSTGELFF	TGTGCCAGCAGCGACCGGACTAGCGGGAGTACCGGGGAGCTGTTTTTT
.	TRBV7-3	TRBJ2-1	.	CASSLPGHTGNEQFF	TGTGCCAGCAGCTTACCCGGTCATACTGGCAATGAGCAGTTCTTC
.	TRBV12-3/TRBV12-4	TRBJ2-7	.	CASSYHLNKQYF	TGTGCCAGCAGTTACCACCTGAACAAGCAGTACTTC
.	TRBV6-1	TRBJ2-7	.	CASSEGPRDGIYEQYF	TGTGCCAGCAGTGAAGGGCCCCGAGACGGGATCTACGAGCAGTACTTC
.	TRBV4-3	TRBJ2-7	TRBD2	CASSFLAGGSYEQYF	TGCGCCAGCAGCTTTTTAGCGGGAGGCTCCTACGAGCAGTACTTC
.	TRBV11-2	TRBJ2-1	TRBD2	CASSSLAGGNEQFF	TGTGCCAGCAGCTCACTAGCGGGAGGAAATGAGCAGTTCTTC
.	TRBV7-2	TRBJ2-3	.	CASSLARGSTDTQYF	TGTGCCAGCAGCTTAGCCCGGGGGAGCACAGATACGCAGTATTTT
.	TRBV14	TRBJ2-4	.	CASSQVEAGHQYF	TGTGCCAGCAGCCAAGTGGAAGCGGGACACCAGTACTTC
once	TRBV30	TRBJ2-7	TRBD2	CAWSVRLADEQYF	TGTGCCTGGAGTGTCAGACTAGCCGACGAGCAGTACTTC
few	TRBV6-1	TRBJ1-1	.	CASSELGGTEAFF	TGTGCCAGCAGTGAACTGGGGGGCACTGAAGCTTTCTTT
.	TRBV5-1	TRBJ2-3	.	CASSLVEGFTDTQYF	TGCGCCAGCAGCTTAGTGGAGGGCTTCACAGATACGCAGTATTTT
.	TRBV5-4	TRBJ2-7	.	CASSLGRGISYEQYF	TGTGCCAGCAGCTTGGGAAGAGGGATCTCCTACGAGCAGTACTTC
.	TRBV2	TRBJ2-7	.	CASGFSSYEQYF	TGTGCGTCGGGGTTTAGCTCCTACGAGCAGTACTTC
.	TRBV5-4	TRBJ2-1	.	CASSSAGGEQFF	TGTGCCAGCAGCTCTGCCGGGGGTGAGCAGTTCTTC
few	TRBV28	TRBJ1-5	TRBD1	CASRPGQGGRWAQHF	TGTGCCAGCAGACCAGGACAGGGGGGTAGGTGGGCCCAGCATTTT
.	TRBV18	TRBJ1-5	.	CASSGPRRDQPQHF	TGTGCCAGCTCAGGGCCCCGTAGAGATCAGCCCCAGCATTTT
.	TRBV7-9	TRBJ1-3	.	CASSLLGNTIYF	TGTGCCAGCAGCTTACTTGGAAACACCATATATTTT
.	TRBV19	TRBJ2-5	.	CASTSGYGETQYF	TGTGCCAGTACGTCAGGGTACGGGGAGACCCAGTACTTC
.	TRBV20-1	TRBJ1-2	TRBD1	CSASQGGLYGYTF	TGCAGTGCTAGTCAAGGGGGCCTCTATGGCTACACCTTC
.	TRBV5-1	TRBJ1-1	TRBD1	CASSSSTGDTEAFF	TGCGCCAGCAGCTCTTCGACAGGGGACACTGAAGCTTTCTTT
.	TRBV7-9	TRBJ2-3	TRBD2	CASSWGLAGGGRADTQYF	TGTGCCAGCAGCTGGGGACTAGCGGGAGGAGGTCGGGCAGATACGCAGTATTTT
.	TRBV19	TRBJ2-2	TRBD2	CASRLAGGLTGELFF	TGTGCCAGTAGACTAGCGGGAGGGCTCACCGGGGAGCTGTTTTTT
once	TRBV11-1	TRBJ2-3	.	CASSLEESGTDTQYF	TGTGCCAGCAGCTTAGAAGAGAGTGGCACAGATACGCAGTATTTT
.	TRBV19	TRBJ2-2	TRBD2	CASRGTSGTGELFF	TGTGCCAGTAGGGGGACTAGCGGGACCGGGGAGCTGTTTTTT
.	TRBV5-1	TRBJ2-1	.	CASSLAPGSYNEQFF	TGCGCCAGCAGCTTGGCTCCAGGGTCCTACAATGAGCAGTTCTTC
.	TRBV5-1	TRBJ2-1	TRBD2	CASSFPGLATYNEQFF	TGCGCCAGCAGCTTCCCGGGACTAGCTACCTACAATGAGCAGTTCTTC
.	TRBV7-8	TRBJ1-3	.	CASSLRDGTGNTIYF	TGTGCCAGCAGCTTAAGAGACGGGACTGGAAACACCATATATTTT
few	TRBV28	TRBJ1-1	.	CASSFSGSTEAFF	TGTGCCAGCAGTTTCAGCGGGAGCACTGAAGCTTTCTTT
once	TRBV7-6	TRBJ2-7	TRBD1	CASSLLGQGAGEQYF	TGTGCCAGCAGCTTACTCGGACAGGGGGCAGGAGAGCAGTACTTC
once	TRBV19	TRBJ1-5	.	CASSIGGSADWPQHF	TGTGCCAGTAGTATAGGGGGCAGCGCCGACTGGCCCCAGCATTTT
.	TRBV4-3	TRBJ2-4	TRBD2	CASSQDNLAEWDIQYF	TGCGCCAGCAGCCAAGATAACCTAGCGGAATGGGACATTCAGTACTTC
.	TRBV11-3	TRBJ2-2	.	CASSLDLSESGELFF	TGTGCCAGCAGCTTAGACCTAAGCGAGAGTGGGGAGCTGTTTTTT
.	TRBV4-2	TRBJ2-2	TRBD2	CASSQELAGVSTGELFF	TGTGCCAGCAGCCAAGAACTAGCGGGAGTTAGCACCGGGGAGCTGTTTTTT
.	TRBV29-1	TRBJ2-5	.	CSVVTVQETQYF	TGCAGCGTTGTTACAGTTCAAGAGACCCAGTACTTC
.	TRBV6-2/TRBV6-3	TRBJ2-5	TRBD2	CASSLELAGFLETQYF	TGTGCCAGCAGTCTTGAACTAGCGGGCTTCCTAGAGACCCAGTACTTC
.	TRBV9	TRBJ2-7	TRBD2	CASSVASGGPAYF	TGTGCCAGCAGCGTAGCCTCGGGAGGCCCGGCGTACTTC
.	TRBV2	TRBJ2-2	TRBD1	CASSRTGVAGELFF	TGTGCCAGCAGTCGGACAGGGGTCGCCGGGGAGCTGTTTTTT
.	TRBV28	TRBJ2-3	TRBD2	CASSRAGGSTDTQYF	TGTGCCAGCAGTAGGGCGGGAGGGAGCACAGATACGCAGTATTTT